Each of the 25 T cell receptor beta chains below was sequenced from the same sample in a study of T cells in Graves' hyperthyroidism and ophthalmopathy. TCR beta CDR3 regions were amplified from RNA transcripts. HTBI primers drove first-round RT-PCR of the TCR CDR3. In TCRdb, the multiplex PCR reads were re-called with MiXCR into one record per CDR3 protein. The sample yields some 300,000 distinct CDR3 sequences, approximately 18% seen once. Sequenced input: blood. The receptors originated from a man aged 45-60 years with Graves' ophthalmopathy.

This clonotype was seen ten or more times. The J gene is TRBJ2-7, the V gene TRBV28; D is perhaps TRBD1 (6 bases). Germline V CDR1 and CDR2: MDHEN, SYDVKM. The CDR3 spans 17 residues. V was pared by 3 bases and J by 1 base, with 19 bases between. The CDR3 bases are TGTGCCAGCAGTTTTTGGGACACCCTGGTACAATCCTACGAGCAGTACTTC. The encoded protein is CASSFWDTLVQSYEQYF.

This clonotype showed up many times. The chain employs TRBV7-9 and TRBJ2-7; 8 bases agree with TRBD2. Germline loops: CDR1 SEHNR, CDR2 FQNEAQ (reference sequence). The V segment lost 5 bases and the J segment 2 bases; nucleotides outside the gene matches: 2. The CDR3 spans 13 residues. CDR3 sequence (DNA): TGTGCCAGCAGCCGGGAGGGACCCTACGAGCAGTACTTC. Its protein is CASSREGPYEQYF.

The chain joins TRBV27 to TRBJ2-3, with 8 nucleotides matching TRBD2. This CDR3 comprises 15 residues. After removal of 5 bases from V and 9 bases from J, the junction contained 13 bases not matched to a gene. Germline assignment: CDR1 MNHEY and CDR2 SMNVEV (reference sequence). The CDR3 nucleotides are TGTGCCAGCAGTGGAGACGGGAGGGCCTCCCACACGCAGTATTTT. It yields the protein CASSGDGRASHTQYF.

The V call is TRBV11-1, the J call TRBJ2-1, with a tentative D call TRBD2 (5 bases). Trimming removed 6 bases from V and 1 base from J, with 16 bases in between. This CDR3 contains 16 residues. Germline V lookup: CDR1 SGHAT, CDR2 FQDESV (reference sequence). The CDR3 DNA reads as TGTGCCAGCAGATCCGCCAGCGGCAGATCCTACAATGAGCAGTTCTTC. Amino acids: CASRSASGRSYNEQFF.

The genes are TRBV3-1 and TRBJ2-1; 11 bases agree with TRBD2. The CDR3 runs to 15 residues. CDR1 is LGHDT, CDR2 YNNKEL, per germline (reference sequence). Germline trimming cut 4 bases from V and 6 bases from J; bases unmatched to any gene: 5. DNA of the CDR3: TGTGCCAGCAGCCTGGGACTAGCGGTTCTCAATGAGCAGTTCTTC. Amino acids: CASSLGLAVLNEQFF.

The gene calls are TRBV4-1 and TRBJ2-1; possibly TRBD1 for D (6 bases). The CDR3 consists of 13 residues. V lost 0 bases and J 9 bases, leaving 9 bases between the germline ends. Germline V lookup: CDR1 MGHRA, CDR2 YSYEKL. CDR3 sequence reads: CASSQDQGFEQFF. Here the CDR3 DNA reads TGCGCCAGCAGCCAAGATCAGGGGTTTGAGCAGTTCTTC.

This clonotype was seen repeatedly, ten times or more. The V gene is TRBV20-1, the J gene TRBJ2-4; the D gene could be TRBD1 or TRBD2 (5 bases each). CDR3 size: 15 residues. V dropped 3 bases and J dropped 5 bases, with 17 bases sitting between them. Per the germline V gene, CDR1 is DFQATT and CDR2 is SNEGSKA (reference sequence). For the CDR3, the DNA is TGCAGTGCTAGTGAGGGGACGAATCGGGAAAACATTCAGTACTTC. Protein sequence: CSASEGTNRENIQYF.

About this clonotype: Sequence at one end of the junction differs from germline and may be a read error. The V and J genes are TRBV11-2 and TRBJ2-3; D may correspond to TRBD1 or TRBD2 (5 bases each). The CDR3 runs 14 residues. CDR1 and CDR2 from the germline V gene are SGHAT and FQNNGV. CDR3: CASSLIPSTGTQYF. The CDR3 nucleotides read TGTGCCAGCAGCTTAATCCCTAGCACAGGTACGCAGTATTTT.

The CDR3 protein is CASRDRADTQYF. CDR3 DNA sequence: TGTGCCAGCAGGGACAGGGCAGATACGCAGTATTTT. The rearrangement joins TRBV7-2 to TRBJ2-3; 8 bases map to TRBD1. The V segment lost 6 bases and the J segment 4 bases; nucleotides outside the gene matches: 0. Germline V gene data show CDR1 as SGHTA and CDR2 as FQGNSA. CDR3 length equals 12 residues.

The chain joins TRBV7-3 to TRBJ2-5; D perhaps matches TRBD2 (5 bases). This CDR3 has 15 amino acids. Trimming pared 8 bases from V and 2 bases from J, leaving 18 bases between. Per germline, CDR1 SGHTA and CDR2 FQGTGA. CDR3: CASAPSPGFQETQYF. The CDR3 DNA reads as TGTGCCAGCGCTCCTAGCCCCGGGTTTCAAGAGACCCAGTACTTC.

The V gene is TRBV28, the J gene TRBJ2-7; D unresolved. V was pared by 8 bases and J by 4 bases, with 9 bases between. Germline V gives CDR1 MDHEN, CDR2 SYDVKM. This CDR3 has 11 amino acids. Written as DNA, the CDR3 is TGTGCCAGCGGATCGAAGTACGAGCAGTACTTC. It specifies CASGSKYEQYF.

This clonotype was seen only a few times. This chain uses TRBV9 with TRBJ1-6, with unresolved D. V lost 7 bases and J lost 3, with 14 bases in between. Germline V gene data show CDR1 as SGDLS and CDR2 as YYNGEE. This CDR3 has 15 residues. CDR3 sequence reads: CASGVQQSYNSPLHF. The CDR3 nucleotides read TGTGCCAGCGGAGTACAGCAGAGCTATAATTCACCCCTCCACTTT.

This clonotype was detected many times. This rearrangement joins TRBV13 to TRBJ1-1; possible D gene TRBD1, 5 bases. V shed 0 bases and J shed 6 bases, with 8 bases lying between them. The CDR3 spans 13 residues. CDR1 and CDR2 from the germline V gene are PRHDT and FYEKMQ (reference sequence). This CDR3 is CASSLGPRAEAFF. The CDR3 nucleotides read TGTGCCAGCAGCTTAGGGCCCAGGGCTGAAGCTTTCTTT.

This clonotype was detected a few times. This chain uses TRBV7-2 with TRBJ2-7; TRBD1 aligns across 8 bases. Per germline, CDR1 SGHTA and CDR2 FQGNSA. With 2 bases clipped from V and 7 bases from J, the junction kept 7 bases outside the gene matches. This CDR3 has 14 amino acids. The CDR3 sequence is CASSLNRGVAEQYF. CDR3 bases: TGTGCCAGCAGCTTAAACAGGGGGGTAGCTGAGCAGTACTTC.

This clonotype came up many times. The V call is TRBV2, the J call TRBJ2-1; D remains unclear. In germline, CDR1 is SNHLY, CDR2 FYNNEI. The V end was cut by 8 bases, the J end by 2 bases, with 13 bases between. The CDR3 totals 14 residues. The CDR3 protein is CASGGSGPYNEQFF. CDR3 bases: TGTGCCAGCGGTGGGTCGGGTCCCTACAATGAGCAGTTCTTC.

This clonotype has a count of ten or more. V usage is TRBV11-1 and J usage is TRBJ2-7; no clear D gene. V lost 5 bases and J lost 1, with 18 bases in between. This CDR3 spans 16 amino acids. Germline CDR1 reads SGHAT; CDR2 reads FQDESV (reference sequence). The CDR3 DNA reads TGTGCCAGCAGCCCGCTAGGGATGAGTGCATCCTACGAGCAGTACTTC. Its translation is CASSPLGMSASYEQYF.

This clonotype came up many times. CDR3 in amino acids: CASSLGTGVTEAFF. For the CDR3, the DNA is TGTGCCAGCAGTCTCGGGACAGGGGTCACAGAAGCTTTCTTT. V usage is TRBV28 and J usage is TRBJ1-1; TRBD1 matches at 10 bases. The CDR3 covers 14 residues. The V segment lost 5 bases and the J segment 8 bases; nucleotides outside the gene matches: 8. Germline loops: CDR1 MDHEN, CDR2 SYDVKM.

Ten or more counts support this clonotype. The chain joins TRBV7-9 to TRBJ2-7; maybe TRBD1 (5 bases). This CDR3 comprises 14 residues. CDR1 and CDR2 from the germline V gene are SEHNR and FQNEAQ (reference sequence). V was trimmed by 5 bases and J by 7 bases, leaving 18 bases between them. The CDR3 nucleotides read TGTGCCAGCAGCGCAGACGGACATCCTCTTGAGCAGTACTTC. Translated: CASSADGHPLEQYF. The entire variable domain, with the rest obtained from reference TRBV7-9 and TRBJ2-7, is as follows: DTGVSQNPRHKITKRGQNVTFRCDPISEHNRLYWYRQTLGQGPEFLTYFQNEAQLEKSRLLSDRFSAERPKGSFSTLEIQRTEQGDSAMYLCASSADGHPLEQYFGPGTRLTVT.

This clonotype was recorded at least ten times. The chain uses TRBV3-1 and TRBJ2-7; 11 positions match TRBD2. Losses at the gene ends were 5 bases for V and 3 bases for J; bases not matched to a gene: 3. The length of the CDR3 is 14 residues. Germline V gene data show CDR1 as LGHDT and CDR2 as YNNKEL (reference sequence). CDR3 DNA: TGTGCCAGCAGCACCGGGACTAGCGGCTACGAGCAGTACTTC. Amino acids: CASSTGTSGYEQYF.

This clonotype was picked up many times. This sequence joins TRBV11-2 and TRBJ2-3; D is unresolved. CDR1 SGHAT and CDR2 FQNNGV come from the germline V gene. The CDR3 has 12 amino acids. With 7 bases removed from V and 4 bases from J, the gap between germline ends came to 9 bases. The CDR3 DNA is TGTGCCAGCAACTTCCCGGCAGATACGCAGTATTTT. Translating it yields CASNFPADTQYF.

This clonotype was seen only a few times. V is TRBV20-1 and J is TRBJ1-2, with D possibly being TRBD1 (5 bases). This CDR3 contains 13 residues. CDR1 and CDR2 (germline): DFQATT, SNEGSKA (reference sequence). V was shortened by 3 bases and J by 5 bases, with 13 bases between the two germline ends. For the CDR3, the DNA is TGCAGTGCTAGGGACACCCCCCGGTATGGCTACACCTTC. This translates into CSARDTPRYGYTF.

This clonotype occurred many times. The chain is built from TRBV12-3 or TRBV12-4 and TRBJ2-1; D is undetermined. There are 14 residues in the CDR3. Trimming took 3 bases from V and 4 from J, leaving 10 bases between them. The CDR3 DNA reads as TGTGCCAGCAGTTTGGCAGCGACTTACAATGAGCAGTTCTTC. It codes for CASSLAATYNEQFF.

The CDR3 region is CASSYGTGAYEQYF. In DNA, the CDR3 is TGTGCCAGCAGCTATGGGACAGGAGCCTACGAGCAGTACTTC. V usage is TRBV28 and J usage is TRBJ2-7, with 8 bases that match TRBD1. CDR3 size: 14 residues. The V and J ends lost 6 bases and 2 bases, in that order; junction bases with no gene match: 6. Germline CDR1 is MDHEN and CDR2 is SYDVKM.

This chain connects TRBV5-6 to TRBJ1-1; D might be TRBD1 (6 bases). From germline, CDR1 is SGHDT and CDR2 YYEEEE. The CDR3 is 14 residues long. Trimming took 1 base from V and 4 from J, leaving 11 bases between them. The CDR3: CASSLTGFRTEAFF. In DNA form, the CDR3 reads TGTGCCAGCAGCTTGACAGGGTTTCGCACTGAAGCTTTCTTT.

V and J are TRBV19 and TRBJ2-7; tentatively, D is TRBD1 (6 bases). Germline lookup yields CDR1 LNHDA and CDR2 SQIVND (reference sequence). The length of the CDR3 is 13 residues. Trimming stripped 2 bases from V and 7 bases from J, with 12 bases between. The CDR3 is CASSIKQGAEQYF. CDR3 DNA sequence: TGTGCCAGTAGTATAAAACAGGGAGCGGAGCAGTACTTC.